This TCR beta chain was recorded in a study of blood T cell repertoires in COVID-19. Study-level background: PBMCs, B-cell-depleted T cells, or T cells were the source of the cDNA or gDNA that made up the material.

Original handling: Reference gene primers were amplified, and this amplification served to estimate nucleated cell counts. Sequenced by immunoSEQ multiplex PCR; TCRdb stores in-frame clones only, minus some. The V and J calls and clone size are taken from that table; D and trimming were inferred from the DNA. The sample contains about 70,000 clones, more than 90% of which appear only once. CDR3 length equals 15 residues. Germline V gives CDR1 MNHEY, CDR2 SVGAGI. V trimming: 6 bases; J trimming: 6 bases; junction bases outside the gene matches: 10. The chain recombines TRBV6-5 with TRBJ2-1, with 8 bases fitting TRBD2. The sample was peripheral blood. This receptor was taken from a man between 50 and 59 years old with acute or convalescent COVID-19. In DNA form, the CDR3 reads TGTGCCAGCAGGCAACGGACTAGCTCCAGCAATGAGCAGTTCTTC. Its translation: CASRQRTSSSNEQFF.